The present T cell receptor (beta chain) was sequenced within a study of CD8 T cells in Susac syndrome. Points from the study as a whole: Only a relatively small number of individuals were included in the TCR sequencing and HLA analysis.

CDR3 length equals 15 residues. CDR1 is DFQATT, CDR2 SNEGSKA, per germline (reference sequence). Germline trimming cut 2 bases from V and 2 bases from J; bases unmatched to any gene: 7. RNA in amounts of about 0.5 to 1 ug was reverse transcribed with random hexamers. Amplification of the TCR beta CDR3 was carried out by immunoSEQ multiplex PCR, which spanned a total of 54 Vbeta and 13 Jbeta segments. TCRdb passed the immunoSEQ multiplex PCR reads through MiXCR, listing each CDR3 protein once. The sample has about 47,000 distinct CDR3 sequences, nearly 95% seen once; the top ten hold roughly 0.4%. As concerns this clonotype: What it binds is unknown.

The sequenced material came from CD8+ T cells from PBMCs. The TCR originated in a human donor in good health. V is TRBV20-1 and J is TRBJ1-2; the match to TRBD1 covers 8 bases. CDR3 coding DNA: TGCAGTGCTAGACATCCGGGACAGGACAACTATGGCTACACCTTC. Its translation is CSARHPGQDNYGYTF.